A selection of T cell receptor beta chains follows, all from one sample in a study of metastatic and nonmetastatic thyroid tumors. MiXCR re-clonotyped the PCR reads for TCRdb. The data contain around 20,000 clones, approximately 10% of them singletons. The sample comprised blood. These receptors were collected from a female donor with papillary thyroid cancer or a benign thyroid nodule (not recorded which). Some clones in this sample may be carry-over from other donors' samples. Both conserved end residues are part of each CDR3. D genes are given only for firm matches. Clone sizes are given selectively: once, few, many, or a class where the clone is expanded.

d_gene	v_gene	abundance	j_gene	CDR3aa	CDR3nt
TRBD1	TRBV7-8	medium-sized	TRBJ2-5	CASSLAWTGGETQYF	TGTGCCAGCAGCTTAGCATGGACAGGGGGAGAGACCCAGTACTTC
TRBD2	TRBV19	many	TRBJ2-2	CASRPSGTNTGELFF	TGTGCCAGTAGGCCTAGCGGGACTAACACCGGGGAGCTGTTTTTT
-	TRBV28	-	TRBJ2-2	CASSFNTGELFF	TGTGCCAGCAGTTTCAACACCGGGGAGCTGTTTTTT
TRBD2	TRBV6-4	-	TRBJ2-3	CASNASGIETDTQYF	TGTGCCAGCAATGCTAGCGGTATCGAGACAGATACGCAGTATTTT
-	TRBV4-1	many	TRBJ2-2	CASSLGAGGGELFF	TGCGCCAGCAGCCTTGGGGCTGGGGGAGGGGAGCTGTTTTTT
-	TRBV4-1	many	TRBJ1-1	CASSQERRERGEAFF	TGCGCCAGCAGCCAAGAAAGGAGGGAACGGGGTGAAGCTTTCTTT
TRBD2	TRBV4-2	-	TRBJ2-7	CASSQVTSGAPEQYF	TGTGCCAGCAGCCAAGTGACTAGCGGGGCACCCGAGCAGTACTTC
TRBD1	TRBV6-1	medium-sized	TRBJ1-1	CASSQTGGTGEAFF	TGTGCCAGCAGTCAGACAGGGGGGACGGGTGAAGCTTTCTTT
-	TRBV6-2/TRBV6-3	medium-sized	TRBJ2-2	CASSPSDPNTGELFF	TGTGCCAGCAGTCCATCGGACCCGAACACCGGGGAGCTGTTTTTT
TRBD2	TRBV20-1	many	TRBJ2-2	CSAREGTSGRFNTGELFF	TGCAGTGCTAGGGAGGGGACTAGCGGGAGATTTAACACCGGGGAGCTGTTTTTT
-	TRBV27	medium-sized	TRBJ2-2	CASATGPNTGELFF	TGTGCCAGCGCGACAGGACCTAACACCGGGGAGCTGTTTTTT
-	TRBV19	many	TRBJ2-3	CASSPVGASTDTQYF	TGTGCCAGTAGTCCCGTGGGGGCTAGCACAGATACGCAGTATTTT
-	TRBV4-1	many	TRBJ2-1	CASSQVGGNEQFF	TGCGCCAGCAGCCAAGTTGGGGGAAATGAGCAGTTCTTC
TRBD1	TRBV19	many	TRBJ1-5	CASSMGTGDQPQHF	TGTGCCAGTAGTATGGGGACAGGGGATCAGCCCCAGCATTTT
-	TRBV5-6	many	TRBJ2-7	CASSGDGYEQYF	TGTGCCAGCAGCGGTGATGGGTACGAGCAGTACTTC
-	TRBV6-1	medium-sized	TRBJ2-7	CASGQGYEQYF	TGTGCCAGCGGGCAGGGCTACGAGCAGTACTTC
-	TRBV14	-	TRBJ1-2	CASSHVGGSIYGYTF	TGTGCCAGCAGCCACGTGGGGGGGTCGATCTATGGCTACACCTTC
TRBD2	TRBV2	many	TRBJ2-5	CASSEGAGGGETQYF	TGTGCCAGCAGTGAAGGAGCGGGAGGGGGGGAGACCCAGTACTTC
-	TRBV3-1	many	TRBJ2-2	CASSPTGEADHTGELFF	TGTGCCAGCAGCCCTACTGGCGAGGCGGACCACACCGGGGAGCTGTTTTTT
-	TRBV27	medium-sized	TRBJ2-1	CASSTPGGGEQFF	TGTGCCAGCAGTACCCCCGGGGGCGGTGAGCAGTTCTTC
-	TRBV7-9	many	TRBJ1-1	CASSSTRNTEAFF	TGTGCCAGCAGTTCTACAAGGAACACTGAAGCTTTCTTT
TRBD1	TRBV6-1	medium-sized	TRBJ2-7	CASTRQGDSGEQYF	TGTGCCAGCACGAGACAGGGGGATTCGGGGGAGCAGTACTTC
-	TRBV28	many	TRBJ2-1	CASSFAQLYYNEQFF	TGTGCCAGCAGTTTCGCCCAGCTGTACTACAATGAGCAGTTCTTC
-	TRBV5-1	-	TRBJ1-1	CASSLRQNTVAFF	TGCGCCAGCAGCTTACGACAGAACACTGTAGCTTTCTTT
-	TRBV28	few	TRBJ2-2	CASSLRDTNTGELFF	TGTGCCAGCAGTCTCCGGGACACCAACACCGGGGAGCTGTTTTTT
-	TRBV6-4	medium-sized	TRBJ1-2	CASSDSAGHPYYGYTF	TGTGCCAGCAGTGACTCTGCGGGACACCCGTACTATGGCTACACCTTC
TRBD1	TRBV30	many	TRBJ1-1	CAWGVQGGTEAFF	TGTGCCTGGGGAGTACAGGGGGGCACTGAAGCTTTCTTT
-	TRBV6-2/TRBV6-3	-	TRBJ2-3	CASSYTRGTQYF	TGTGCCAGCAGTTACACCCGAGGTACGCAGTATTTT
-	TRBV12-3/TRBV12-4	few	TRBJ2-1	CASSFREVGNNEYFF	TGTGCCAGCAGTTTTCGGGAAGTGGGAAACAATGAGTATTTCTTC
TRBD1	TRBV3-1	many	TRBJ1-6	CASSPGQGAEGPNSPLHF	TGTGCCAGCAGCCCGGGACAGGGGGCGGAGGGGCCGAATTCACCCCTCCACTTT
TRBD2	TRBV29-1	many	TRBJ2-5	CSHSSGRTEETQYF	TGCAGCCATTCCAGCGGGAGGACCGAAGAGACCCAGTACTTC
TRBD2	TRBV6-1	many	TRBJ2-1	CASQREGSYNEQFF	TGTGCCAGCCAGCGGGAGGGCAGCTACAATGAGCAGTTCTTC
-	TRBV5-1	many	TRBJ2-7	CASSLNVDTDYEQYF	TGCGCCAGCAGCTTGAACGTGGACACGGACTACGAGCAGTACTTC
-	TRBV4-1	many	TRBJ1-6	CAGSLAENSPLHF	TGCGCCGGCAGCCTGGCAGAGAATTCACCCCTCCACTTT
-	TRBV5-6	many	TRBJ1-1	CASSFSHDSEAFF	TGTGCCAGCAGCTTTTCACACGACTCTGAAGCTTTCTTT
TRBD1	TRBV28	medium-sized	TRBJ2-7	CASSPPDRGSSYEQYF	TGTGCCAGCAGCCCTCCCGACAGGGGTTCCTCCTACGAGCAGTACTTC